This TCR beta chain was identified in a study of blood T cell repertoires in COVID-19. Method: immunoSEQ multiplex PCR; TCRdb's copy keeps in-frame clones and lacks some. The sample shows around 300,000 clones, about 90% of them seen only once. Trimming removed 2 bases at V and 2 bases at J, with 10 bases between. CDR3 length: 13 residues. Looked up from germline, CDR1 is GTSNPN and CDR2 is SVGIG (reference sequence). Those who participated ranged in age from 18 to 89 years and resided in roughly 26 US areas. The chain employs TRBV30 and TRBJ2-7; D is unclear. This receptor was taken from a man aged 25-45 years who had recovered from COVID-19. Material for sequencing was PBMCs or T cells enriched from blood (not recorded which). The DNA of the CDR3 is TGTGCCTGGAGTCTCGATTCAGCCTACGAGCAGTACTTC. Protein product: CAWSLDSAYEQYF.